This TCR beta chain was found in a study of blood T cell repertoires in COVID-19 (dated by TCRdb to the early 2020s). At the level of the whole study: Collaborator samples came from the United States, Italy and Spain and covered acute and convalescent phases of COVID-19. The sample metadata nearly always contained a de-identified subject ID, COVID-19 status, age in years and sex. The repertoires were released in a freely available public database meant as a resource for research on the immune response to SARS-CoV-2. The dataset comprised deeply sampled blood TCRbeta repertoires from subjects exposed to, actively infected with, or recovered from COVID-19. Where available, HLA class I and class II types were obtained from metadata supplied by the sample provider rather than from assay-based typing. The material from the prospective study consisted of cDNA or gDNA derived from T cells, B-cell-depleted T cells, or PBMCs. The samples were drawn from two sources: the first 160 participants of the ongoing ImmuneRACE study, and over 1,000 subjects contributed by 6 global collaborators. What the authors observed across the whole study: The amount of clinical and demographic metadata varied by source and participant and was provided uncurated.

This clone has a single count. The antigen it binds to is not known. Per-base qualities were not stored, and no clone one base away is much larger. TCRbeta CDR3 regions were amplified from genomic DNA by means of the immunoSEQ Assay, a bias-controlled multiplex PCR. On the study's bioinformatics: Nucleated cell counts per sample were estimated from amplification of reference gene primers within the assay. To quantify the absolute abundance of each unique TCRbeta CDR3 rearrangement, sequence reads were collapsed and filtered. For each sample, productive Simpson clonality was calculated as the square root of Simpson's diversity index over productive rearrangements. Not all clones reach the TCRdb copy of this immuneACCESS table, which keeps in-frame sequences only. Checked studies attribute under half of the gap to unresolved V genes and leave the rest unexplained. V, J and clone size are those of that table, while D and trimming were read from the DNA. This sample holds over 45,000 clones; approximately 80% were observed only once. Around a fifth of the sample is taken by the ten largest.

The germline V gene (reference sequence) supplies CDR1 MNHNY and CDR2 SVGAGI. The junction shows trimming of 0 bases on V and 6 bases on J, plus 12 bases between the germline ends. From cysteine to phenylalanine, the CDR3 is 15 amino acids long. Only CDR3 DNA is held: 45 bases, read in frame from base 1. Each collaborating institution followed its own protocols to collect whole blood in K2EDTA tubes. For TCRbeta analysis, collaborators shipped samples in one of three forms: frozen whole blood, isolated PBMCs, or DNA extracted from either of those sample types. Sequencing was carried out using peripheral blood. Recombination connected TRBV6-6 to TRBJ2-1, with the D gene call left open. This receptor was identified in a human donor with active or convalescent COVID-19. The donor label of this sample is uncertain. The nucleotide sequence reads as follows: TGTGCCAGCAGTTACTCCGGAGTTGTTAGCAATGAGCAGTTCTTC. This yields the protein CASSYSGVVSNEQFF.